This T cell receptor beta chain is from a study of T-cell memory formation after mild COVID-19 (dated by TCRdb to 2020 to 2022). In terms of the full investigation: Most TCR sequence clusters were specific to one of the two donors. Two young, previously healthy adult volunteers made up the cohort, one male and one female. In two donors, T-cell clones that expanded and contracted after mild COVID-19 were followed by sequencing TCRalpha and TCRbeta repertoires longitudinally.

Ficoll-Paque density gradient centrifugation was the method used to isolate PBMCs. Concerning this clonotype itself: This receptor's antigen is unknown. Base-call qualities are not available, and no considerably larger clone is one nucleotide away.

Sequencing relied on an Illumina NovaSeq 6000. TCRalpha and TCRbeta cDNA libraries were constructed by 5'RACE with constant-segment primers, with sample barcodes and unique molecular identifiers being introduced. RNA was extracted from every sample with Trizol reagent. The libraries were amplified in two PCR steps, and the second step added a second sample barcode and Illumina TruSeq adapters. Sequencing of the libraries was done on an Illumina NovaSeq, producing 2 x 150 bp paired-end reads. Concerning the study's data processing: The reads were demultiplexed and collapsed into UMI-guided consensus sequences using migec v1.2.7. Using mixcr v2.1.11, UMI consensuses were aligned to TRA and TRB V and J templates and then assembled into clonotypes. A clonotype was counted as expanded or contracted only when both edgeR and NoisET called the clonotype significant, with the noise models trained on biological replicates. For edgeR calls, a false discovery rate-adjusted p below 0.01 and a log2 fold-change threshold of 1 were applied. As an exploratory analysis of dynamics, max-normalized trajectories of the 1000 most abundant clonotypes were examined by PCA with hierarchical clustering. The CD4 or CD8 phenotype of responding clones was assigned using the separately sequenced CD4+ and CD8+ repertoires. The public reads were reprocessed in TCRdb via fastp at Q25 and MiXCR, keeping in-frame beta chains. CDR3 protein sequences are deduplicated, and each keeps its most common genes and DNA. It is TCRdb's table, rather than the study itself, that gives the V and J calls and clone size. The sample table records fewer than 300,000 distinct CDR3 sequences; around 17% of these occur just once. The ten largest clones add up to 22% of the sample.

On the study overall, not on this receptor specifically: Some responding clones were detected in pre-infection memory, which suggested that pre-existing cross-reactive memory T cells had joined the SARS-CoV-2 response. Only two mild cases were covered in the study, and larger cohorts including severe cases with pre-infection samples were considered necessary. Clones that contracted from day 15 to 85 showed balanced CD4/CD8 phenotypes, whereas a second wave of clones that expanded from day 15 to 37 leaned towards CD4+. Contracting CD4+ clones were found mainly in CM and EM memory subsets, while CD8+ clones were enriched in EMRA. SARS-CoV-2 specificity was not confirmed for the second-wave clones peaking on day 37.

Relative to germline, V is 8 bases shorter and J is 7 bases shorter, with 9 bases between their ends. From the cysteine through the phenylalanine, the CDR3 covers 12 amino acids. Only the CDR3 region is kept as DNA, spanning 36 bases read in frame from base 1. CDR1 and CDR2, per the germline V gene, are MNHNS and SASEGT. This receptor was taken from a man younger than 35 who had mild COVID-19 (a few samples of this study predate the infection). The sample titles of this study are shuffled in the database, so cell type and time point are left out; the donor was told from shared clones. Specimen: PBMCs or a T cell subset sorted from them (not recorded which). The rearranged segments are TRBV6-1 and TRBJ1-6; the D gene remains uncertain. The bases read TGTGCCAGCTCTATGGGCAATTCACCCCTCCACTTT. Translated, this is CASSMGNSPLHF.